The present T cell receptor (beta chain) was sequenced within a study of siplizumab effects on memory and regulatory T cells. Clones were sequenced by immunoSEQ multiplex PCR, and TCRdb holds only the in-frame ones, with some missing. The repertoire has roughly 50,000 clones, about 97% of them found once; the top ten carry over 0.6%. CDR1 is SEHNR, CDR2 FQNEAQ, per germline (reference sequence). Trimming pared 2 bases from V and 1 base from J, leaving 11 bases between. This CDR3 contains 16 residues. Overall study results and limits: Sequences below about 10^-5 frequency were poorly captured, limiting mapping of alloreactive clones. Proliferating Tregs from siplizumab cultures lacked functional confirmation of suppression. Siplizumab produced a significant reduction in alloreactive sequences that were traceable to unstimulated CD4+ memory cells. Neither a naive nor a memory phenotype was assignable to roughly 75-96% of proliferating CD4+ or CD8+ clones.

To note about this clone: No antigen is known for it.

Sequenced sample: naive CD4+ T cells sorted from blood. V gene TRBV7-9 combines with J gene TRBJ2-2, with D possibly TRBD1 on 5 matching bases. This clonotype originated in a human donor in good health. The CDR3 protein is CASSLSRQGNTGELFF. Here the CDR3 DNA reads TGTGCCAGCAGCTTATCTCGGCAGGGGAACACCGGGGAGCTGTTTTTT.